A single sample gave rise to the 7 T cell receptor beta chains below, sequenced in a study of identical twins' blood T cells. One entry per CDR3 protein, called by TCRdb with MiXCR from the 5' RACE reads. In the table there are 300,000 to 450,000 distinct CDR3 sequences, more than 25% of which are singletons. Material for sequencing was PBMCs. These receptors came from a woman between 18 and 55 years old in good health.

The V gene is TRBV11-2, the J gene TRBJ2-7; D remains ambiguous. Germline V gives CDR1 SGHAT, CDR2 FQNNGV. There are 15 residues in the CDR3. V dropped 2 bases and J dropped 1 base, with 12 bases sitting between them. CDR3 bases: TGTGCCAGCAGCTTATCCCCAGTTAGTTCCTACGAGCAGTACTTC. This translates into CASSLSPVSSYEQYF.

The rearrangement uses TRBV5-4 and TRBJ2-7; the D is unclear. V was pared by 3 bases and J by 3 bases, with 7 bases between. The germline gives CDR1 SGHNT, CDR2 YYREEE (reference sequence). This CDR3 is built from 12 residues. The CDR3 bases are TGTGCCAGCAGCTCACGGAACTACGAGCAGTACTTC. This codes for CASSSRNYEQYF.

This clonotype was found many times. The chain has TRBV6-2 or TRBV6-3 and TRBJ1-5; no firm D call. The ends were cut back, 3 bases at V and 5 bases at J, with 5 bases in the middle. The CDR3 spans 12 residues. Germline loops: CDR1 MNHEY, CDR2 SVGEGT. The CDR3 nucleotides are TGTGCCAGCAGTTATAGGGATCAGCCCCAGCATTTT. Amino acids: CASSYRDQPQHF.

This rearrangement joins TRBV7-9 to TRBJ2-2; D possibly corresponds to TRBD2 (7 bases). Trimming shortened V by 3 bases and J by 2 bases, and 13 bases separated the two germline ends. The CDR3 covers 16 residues. Germline V lookup: CDR1 SEHNR, CDR2 FQNEAQ (reference sequence). The CDR3 DNA reads TGTGCCAGCAGCTTGTTGGGGGGGCGAAACACCGGGGAGCTGTTTTTT. Translating it yields CASSLLGGRNTGELFF.

This clonotype was counted between two and nine times. The rearrangement uses TRBV21-1 and TRBJ2-7. TRBV21-1 is marked as a pseudogene. The length of the CDR3 is 11 residues. The CDR3 loop is CASTDIYEQYF. The CDR3, as DNA: TGTGCCAGCACTGACATATACGAGCAGTACTTC.

This clonotype was observed at least ten times. The rearrangement links TRBV29-1 to TRBJ1-1; possibly TRBD1 for D (6 bases). V was trimmed by 6 bases and J by 4 bases, leaving 12 bases between them. Germline V gives CDR1 SQVTM, CDR2 ANQGSEA. The CDR3 has 12 amino acids. The CDR3 DNA reads as TGCAGCGTCGTCGCAGGGGCCACTGAAGCTTTCTTT. Translating it yields CSVVAGATEAFF.

This clonotype was counted many times. The chain combines TRBV11-2 with TRBJ1-2; tentative D call: TRBD1 (5 bases). In germline, CDR1 is SGHAT, CDR2 FQNNGV. This CDR3 has 15 residues. V lost 6 bases and J 11 bases, leaving 25 bases between the germline ends. In nucleotides, the CDR3 is TGTGCCAGCAGTCACGGGATGGCAGGGACTCAAGGATACACCTTC. Translating gives CASSHGMAGTQGYTF.